One and the same sample provided the 9 T cell receptor beta chains below, sequenced in a study of human T cells and chemical hapten exposure. A single record per CDR3 protein comes from TCRdb applying MiXCR to the RACE reads. The table includes 95,000 to 150,000 distinct CDR3 sequences, around 11% detected once. Time point described: patch test 3, about 24 weeks after DPC sensitization. Treatment of the sample: therapeutic diphenylcyclopropenone sensitization with weekly scalp DPC. Sequenced here: whole blood, sampled in connection with sensitization to the hapten diphenylcyclopropenone (DPC). These receptors were taken from a woman between 50 and 59 years old with alopecia areata. Some clones in this sample may be carry-over from other donors' samples.

The genes are TRBV27 and TRBJ2-3; possibly TRBD2 for D (6 bases). V was clipped by 5 bases and J by 5 bases, with 20 bases between them. Germline V gene sequence: CDR1 MNHEY, CDR2 SMNVEV (reference sequence). The CDR3 runs to 16 residues. CDR3 coding DNA: TGTGCCAGCAGTCTTATTTGGAGGGGAGATATAGATACGCAGTATTTT. Protein sequence: CASSLIWRGDIDTQYF.

This clonotype was counted between two and nine times. V gene TRBV7-2 combines with J gene TRBJ2-5, with 7 bases matching TRBD1. Germline CDR1 is SGHTA and CDR2 is FQGNSA. J gave up 4 bases and V 2 bases, and 10 bases lay outside the gene matches. This CDR3 contains 16 residues. CDR3 sequence (DNA): TGTGCCAGCAGCTTAAATACAGGGGCCGCAGGAGAGACCCAGTACTTC. It translates to CASSLNTGAAGETQYF.

The chain uses TRBV14 and TRBJ1-2; D is uncertain. Trimming cost V 0 bases and J 7 bases, with 6 bases left between them. The CDR3 spans 12 residues. The V gene's germline CDR1 is SGHDN and CDR2 FVKESK. The CDR3 DNA reads as TGTGCCAGCAGCCAAGATCGAATTGGCTACACCTTC. This encodes CASSQDRIGYTF.

The V and J genes are TRBV7-2 and TRBJ1-5; no definite D call. The CDR3 sequence is 13 residues long. The V and J ends lost 2 bases and 4 bases respectively, with 6 bases between them. Germline V lookup: CDR1 SGHTA, CDR2 FQGNSA. The CDR3 bases are TGTGCCAGCAGCTTAAATTATAATCAGCCCCAGCATTTT. It codes for CASSLNYNQPQHF. The whole variable domain, remainder taken from reference TRBV7-2 and TRBJ1-5, is GAGVSQSPSNKVTEKGKDVELRCDPISGHTALYWYRQSLGQGLEFLIYFQGNSAPDKSGLPSDRFSAERTGGSVSTLTIQRTQQEDSAVYLCASSLNYNQPQHFGDGTRLSIL.

There are a few counts of this clonotype. The rearrangement uses TRBV6-6 and TRBJ2-7; a possible D gene is TRBD1 (5 bases). The V and J ends lost 2 bases and 5 bases respectively, with 13 bases between them. The CDR3 is made up of 14 amino acids. Germline assignment: CDR1 MNHNY and CDR2 SVGAGI (reference sequence). The CDR3 nucleotides read TGTGCCAGCAGTTACCGAGGACAAAGCGACGAGCAGTACTTC. Translation: CASSYRGQSDEQYF.

This chain connects TRBV7-2 to TRBJ1-3; D unclear. The CDR3 totals 15 residues. Between the trimmed V and J ends, which lost 5 bases and 4 bases, there was a span of 15 bases. Germline V gives CDR1 SGHTA, CDR2 FQGNSA. The CDR3 DNA reads as TGTGCCAGCAGCCCACAGACCCGCCAGGGAAACACCATATATTTT. Translating gives CASSPQTRQGNTIYF. The whole variable domain, remainder taken from reference TRBV7-2 and TRBJ1-3, is GAGVSQSPSNKVTEKGKDVELRCDPISGHTALYWYRQSLGQGLEFLIYFQGNSAPDKSGLPSDRFSAERTGGSVSTLTIQRTQQEDSAVYLCASSPQTRQGNTIYFGEGSWLTVV.

The sample holds a few counts of this clonotype. The chain joins TRBV5-1 to TRBJ2-3, with 8 nucleotides matching TRBD2. V lost 0 bases to trimming and J lost 5 bases; unmatched junction nucleotides: 8. The CDR3 extends over 16 amino acids. CDR1 SGHRS and CDR2 YFSETQ come from the germline V gene. This CDR3 is CASSLAGGAHGDTQYF. The CDR3 nucleotides read TGCGCCAGCAGCTTGGCCGGGGGGGCTCATGGAGATACGCAGTATTTT.

Only a few counts were recorded for this clonotype. The CDR3: CATQAGGSHGYTF. Written as DNA, the CDR3 is TGTGCCACCCAAGCTGGGGGAAGCCATGGCTACACCTTC. The chain carries TRBV13 and TRBJ1-2; maybe TRBD1 (5 bases). Germline CDR1 PRHDT, CDR2 FYEKMQ (reference sequence). V shed 10 bases and J shed 6 bases, with 18 bases lying between them. This CDR3 has 13 residues.

The J gene is TRBJ2-3, the V gene TRBV20-1, with 8 nucleotides matching TRBD2. V lost 6 bases, J lost 6 bases, and 5 bases stayed unmatched. CDR1 is DFQATT and CDR2 is SNEGSKA in the germline V gene (reference sequence). CDR3 size: 12 residues. CDR3 sequence: CSAPGTSDTQYF. The CDR3 DNA sequence: TGCAGTGCCCCCGGGACTAGTGATACGCAGTATTTT.